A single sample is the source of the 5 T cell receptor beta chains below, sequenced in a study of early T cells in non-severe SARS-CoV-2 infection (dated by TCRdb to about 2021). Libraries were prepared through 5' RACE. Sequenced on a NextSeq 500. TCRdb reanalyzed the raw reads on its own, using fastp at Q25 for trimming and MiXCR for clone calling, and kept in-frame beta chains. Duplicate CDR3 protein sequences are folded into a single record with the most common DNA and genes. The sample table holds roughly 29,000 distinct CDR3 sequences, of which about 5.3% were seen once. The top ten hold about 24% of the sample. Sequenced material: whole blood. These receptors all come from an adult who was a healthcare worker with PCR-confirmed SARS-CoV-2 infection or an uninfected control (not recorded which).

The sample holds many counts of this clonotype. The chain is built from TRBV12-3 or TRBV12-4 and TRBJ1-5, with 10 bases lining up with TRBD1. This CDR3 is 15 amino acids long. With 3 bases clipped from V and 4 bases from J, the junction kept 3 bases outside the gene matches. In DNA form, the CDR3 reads TGTGCCAGCAGTTTGGCGGGACAGGGGAATCAGCCCCAGCATTTT. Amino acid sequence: CASSLAGQGNQPQHF.

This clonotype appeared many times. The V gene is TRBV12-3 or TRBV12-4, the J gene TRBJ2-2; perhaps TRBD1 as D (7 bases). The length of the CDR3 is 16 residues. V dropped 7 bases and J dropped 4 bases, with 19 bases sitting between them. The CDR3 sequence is CASTLGQGGFTGELFF. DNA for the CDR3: TGTGCCAGCACCCTGGGGCAGGGGGGTTTCACCGGGGAGCTGTTTTTT.

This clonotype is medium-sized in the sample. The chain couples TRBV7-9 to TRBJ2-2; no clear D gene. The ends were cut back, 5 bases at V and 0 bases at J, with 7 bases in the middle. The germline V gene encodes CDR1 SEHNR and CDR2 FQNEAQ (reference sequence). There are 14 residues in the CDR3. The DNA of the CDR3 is TGTGCCAGCAGCCCTAACCCGAACACCGGGGAGCTGTTTTTT. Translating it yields CASSPNPNTGELFF. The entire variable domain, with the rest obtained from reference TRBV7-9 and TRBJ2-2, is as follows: DTGVSQNPRHKITKRGQNVTFRCDPISEHNRLYWYRQTLGQGPEFLTYFQNEAQLEKSRLLSDRFSAERPKGSFSTLEIQRTEQGDSAMYLCASSPNPNTGELFFGEGSRLTVL.

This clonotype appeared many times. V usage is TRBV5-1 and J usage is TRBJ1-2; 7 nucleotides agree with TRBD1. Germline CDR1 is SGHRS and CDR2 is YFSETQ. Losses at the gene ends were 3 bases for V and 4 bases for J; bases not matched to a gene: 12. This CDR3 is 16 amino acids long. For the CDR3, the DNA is TGCGCCAGCAGCTCTCACCAGGGGGGATTAAGCTATGGCTACACCTTC. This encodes CASSSHQGGLSYGYTF.

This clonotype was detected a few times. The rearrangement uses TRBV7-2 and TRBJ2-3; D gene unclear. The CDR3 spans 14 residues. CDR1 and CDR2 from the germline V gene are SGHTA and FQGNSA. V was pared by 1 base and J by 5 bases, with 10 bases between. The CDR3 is CASSLDGPLDTQYF. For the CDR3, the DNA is TGTGCCAGCAGCTTAGACGGTCCCCTAGATACGCAGTATTTT.